These 16 T cell receptor beta chains share one sample of origin, sequenced in a study of cytomegalovirus exposure and HLA in healthy donors. The PCR made use of 60 Vbeta and 13 Jbeta primers. The data were produced by immunoSEQ multiplex PCR, yet TCRdb's version contains in-frame clones alone and is incomplete. There are about 160,000 clones in the sample; about 85% occur only once, and about 3.7% lies in the top ten. Source material: PBMCs. The receptors here all came from a human donor in good health.

This clone was recorded a few times. The V call is TRBV4-2, the J call TRBJ1-5; D gene unclear. This CDR3 contains 18 residues. The germline CDR1 and CDR2 sequences are LGHNA and YNFKEQ. V lost 0 bases to trimming and J lost 6 bases, with 21 bases between them. CDR3 sequence: CASSQDLVEGNSGQPQHF. The CDR3 bases are TGTGCCAGCAGCCAAGATCTTGTCGAGGGTAACTCTGGTCAGCCCCAGCATTTT.

V is TRBV5-1 and J is TRBJ2-7; a weak D match, TRBD1 (5 bases). Germline CDR1 SGHRS, CDR2 YFSETQ. V shed 3 bases and J shed 3 bases, with 19 bases lying between them. The CDR3 is made up of 16 amino acids. The CDR3 protein is CASSSLTDSLGYEQYF. The CDR3 nucleotides are TGCGCCAGCAGCTCGCTGACAGACTCCCTAGGCTACGAGCAGTACTTC.

The chain links TRBV28 to TRBJ2-1; 11 bases are shared with TRBD2. This CDR3 is built from 13 residues. The germline gives CDR1 MDHEN, CDR2 SYDVKM. The J segment lost 3 bases and the V segment lost 8 bases, leaving 0 bases of the junction unmatched. This CDR3 is CASGTSGYNEQFF. The CDR3 DNA reads TGTGCCAGCGGGACTAGCGGCTACAATGAGCAGTTCTTC.

The V call is TRBV15, the J call TRBJ2-1, with D uncertain. CDR1 and CDR2 (germline): LNHNV, YYDKDF (reference sequence). With 3 bases removed from V and 0 bases from J, the gap between germline ends came to 12 bases. The CDR3 extends over 16 amino acids. CDR3 DNA sequence: TGTGCCACCAGCAGCCGTAAACAAATCTCCTACAATGAGCAGTTCTTC. The encoded protein is CATSSRKQISYNEQFF. The full variable domain, completed using reference TRBV15 and TRBJ2-1, is DAMVIQNPRYQVTQFGKPVTLSCSQTLNHNVMYWYQQKSSQAPKLLFHYYDKDFNNEADTPDNFQSRRPNTSFCFLDIRSPGLGDTAMYLCATSSRKQISYNEQFFGPGTRLTVL.

On this clone: The junction shows a germline mismatch at one end, possibly a read error. The V gene is TRBV7-8, the J gene TRBJ1-1; TRBD1 matches at 10 bases. The CDR3 has 16 amino acids. Per the germline V gene, CDR1 is SGHVS and CDR2 is FQNEAQ. In DNA, the CDR3 is TGTGCCAGCAGCCTAGCGGGCGGGGGGACAGGGGCTGAAGCTTTCTTT. Amino acids: CASSLAGGGTGAEAFF.

This clone was observed a handful of times. The sample contains more than one DNA sequence encoding this CDR3. The V and J genes are TRBV27 and TRBJ1-1; D uncertain. In germline, CDR1 is MNHEY, CDR2 SMNVEV (reference sequence). Trimming removed 5 bases at V and 0 bases at J, with 10 bases between. The CDR3 is 14 amino acids. The CDR3, as DNA: TGTGCCAGCAGTAAGACGGGGATGAACACTGAAGCTTTCTTT. Translated: CASSKTGMNTEAFF.

The chain carries TRBV18 and TRBJ1-3; tentatively, D is TRBD1 (5 bases). Germline CDR1 KGHSH, CDR2 LQKENI. This CDR3 comprises 18 residues. Trimming cost V 0 bases and J 0 bases, with 15 bases left between them. In DNA form, the CDR3 reads TGTGCCAGCTCACCACCGTCTAACAGGCCTAGCTCTGGAAACACCATATATTTT. This gives the protein CASSPPSNRPSSGNTIYF.

This clone was observed once. This chain connects TRBV4-3 to TRBJ2-3; D perhaps matches TRBD1 (5 bases). The CDR3 totals 16 residues. Trimming stripped 0 bases from V and 2 bases from J, with 12 bases between. Per the germline V gene, CDR1 is LGHNA and CDR2 is YSLEER. The CDR3 loop reads CASSQDRTGFTDTQYF. As DNA, the CDR3 is TGCGCCAGCAGCCAAGATCGAACAGGATTCACAGATACGCAGTATTTT.

The CDR3 protein is CASSQDVNGGAFF. The CDR3 nucleotides are TGCGCCAGCAGCCAAGATGTCAACGGGGGAGCTTTCTTT. The chain has TRBV4-1 and TRBJ1-1; TRBD1 is a possible D gene (5 bases). Germline V lookup: CDR1 MGHRA, CDR2 YSYEKL. Trimming took off 0 bases at V and 10 bases at J, with 12 bases between the two ends. The CDR3 extends over 13 amino acids.

The rearrangement links TRBV10-2 to TRBJ2-1; TRBD2 matches at 9 bases. The CDR3 covers 15 residues. V shed 3 bases, J shed 8 bases, and the junction held 8 bases outside the gene matches. Looked up from germline, CDR1 is WSHSY and CDR2 is SAAADI. CDR3 nucleotides: TGCGCCAGCAGTGACTGGGCGGGGGGGCATGATGAGCAGTTCTTC. This sequence encodes CASSDWAGGHDEQFF.

A single count supports this clone. The V gene is TRBV18, the J gene TRBJ2-2; the D gene is possibly TRBD1 (6 bases). Trimming took 4 bases from V and 6 from J, leaving 6 bases between them. The CDR3 length is 12 residues. CDR1 is KGHSH and CDR2 is LQKENI in the germline V gene. This CDR3 is CASSRGPGELFF. CDR3 DNA: TGTGCCAGCTCACGGGGGCCCGGGGAGCTGTTTTTT.

The V and J genes are TRBV19 and TRBJ1-2; 7 nucleotides agree with TRBD1. There are 12 residues in the CDR3. Per the germline V gene, CDR1 is LNHDA and CDR2 is SQIVND (reference sequence). V gave up 5 bases and J gave up 7 bases; unmatched junction bases: 4. The CDR3 DNA sequence: TGTGCCAGTAGTTTCCGGGACAGTGGCTACACCTTC. Translating it yields CASSFRDSGYTF.

The V gene is TRBV18, the J gene TRBJ2-7, with 7 nucleotides matching TRBD2. CDR1 is KGHSH and CDR2 is LQKENI in the germline V gene. J was trimmed by 1 base and V by 6 bases; bases with no gene match: 9. The CDR3 consists of 15 residues. The CDR3 loop reads CASSGGSAASYEQYF. CDR3 in DNA: TGTGCCAGCTCGGGAGGGTCAGCCGCTTCCTACGAGCAGTACTTC.

This clone was observed a handful of times. The chain is built from TRBV7-9 and TRBJ1-1; D is unclear. The length of the CDR3 is 12 residues. Trimming removed 2 bases at V and 4 bases at J, with 5 bases between. The germline V gene has CDR1 SEHNR and CDR2 FQNEAQ (reference sequence). The CDR3 DNA reads as TGTGCCAGCAGCTTAATGAGCACTGAAGCTTTCTTT. It yields the protein CASSLMSTEAFF. Supplemented by reference TRBV7-9 and TRBJ1-1, the full variable domain reads DTGVSQNPRHKITKRGQNVTFRCDPISEHNRLYWYRQTLGQGPEFLTYFQNEAQLEKSRLLSDRFSAERPKGSFSTLEIQRTEQGDSAMYLCASSLMSTEAFFGQGTRLTVV.

This clone was recorded a few times. J is TRBJ2-1 and V is TRBV18, with 8 bases matching TRBD2. The CDR3 extends over 15 amino acids. Germline CDR1 KGHSH, CDR2 LQKENI. V lost 3 bases, J lost 3 bases, and 4 bases stayed unmatched. The CDR3 bases are TGTGCCAGCTCACCGCTCGGGACTAGCTACAATGAGCAGTTCTTC. Translating it yields CASSPLGTSYNEQFF.

The rearrangement joins TRBV29-1 to TRBJ2-5; 10 bases map to TRBD2. The end of the DNA is better explained by TRBJ2-7, so the J call may be wrong. Germline assignment: CDR1 SQVTM and CDR2 ANQGSEA. The CDR3 is 13 residues long. For the CDR3, the DNA is TGCAGCGTCAATCTAGCGGGAGCGGGCGAGCAGTACTTC. Encoded protein: CSVNLAGAGEQYF.